Here is one T cell receptor beta chain with its context. These data belong to a study of Ad26.COV2.S vaccination and SARS-CoV-2 variants. On the study more broadly: Dosing was one shot or two shots 56 days apart.

Libraries were prepared by immunoSEQ multiplex PCR; TCRdb keeps only in-frame clonotypes and omits some of them. The table lists 330,000 or so clones, 85% to 90% of them singletons. Treatment denoted: 15 to 20 received Ad26.COV2.S at low or high dose, single or two shots; 5 received placebo; per-sample allocation not given. Samples analyzed were those drawn on day 63 after the first vaccine or placebo injection. V was pared by 0 bases and J by 2 bases, with 7 bases of the junction left unmatched. The CDR3 runs 18 residues. Germline assignment: CDR1 SGHTA and CDR2 FQGNSA. The source was peripheral blood, collected in a trial of Ad26.COV2.S vaccine versus placebo. This sequence originates from a person between 18 and 65 years old who received the Ad26.COV2.S COVID-19 vaccine or a placebo. The chain combines TRBV7-2 with TRBJ2-5; 12 positions agree with TRBD2. The CDR3 sequence is CASSLAPGLAGQQETQYF. In DNA, the CDR3 is TGTGCCAGCAGCTTAGCCCCTGGACTAGCGGGACAACAAGAGACCCAGTACTTC.